The T cell receptor beta chain under discussion was sequenced for a study of identical twins. Study-wide findings and caveats: Within beta out-of-frame sequences, the excess sharing observed between twins was weaker.

Healthy Caucasians made up all donors. TCRdb ran MiXCR on the 5' RACE reads and lists one entry per CDR3 protein. The profile shows around 960,000 distinct CDR3 sequences, roughly an eighth of them singletons. CDR3 length: 13 residues. Looked up from germline, CDR1 is MNHNY and CDR2 is SVGAGI (reference sequence). Trimming left V 7 bases short and J 11 bases short, with 15 bases between. Notes on this clonotype: Its antigen is unknown.

These data were also filed under a second study, of yellow fever vaccine responses in identical twins.

Source material: PBMCs. This TCR was recovered from a young woman in good health. The rearrangement joins TRBV6-6 to TRBJ1-6; unclear D gene. CDR3 sequence reads: CASTITQQTPLHF. The CDR3, as DNA: TGTGCCAGCACAATAACACAGCAGACACCCCTCCACTTT.